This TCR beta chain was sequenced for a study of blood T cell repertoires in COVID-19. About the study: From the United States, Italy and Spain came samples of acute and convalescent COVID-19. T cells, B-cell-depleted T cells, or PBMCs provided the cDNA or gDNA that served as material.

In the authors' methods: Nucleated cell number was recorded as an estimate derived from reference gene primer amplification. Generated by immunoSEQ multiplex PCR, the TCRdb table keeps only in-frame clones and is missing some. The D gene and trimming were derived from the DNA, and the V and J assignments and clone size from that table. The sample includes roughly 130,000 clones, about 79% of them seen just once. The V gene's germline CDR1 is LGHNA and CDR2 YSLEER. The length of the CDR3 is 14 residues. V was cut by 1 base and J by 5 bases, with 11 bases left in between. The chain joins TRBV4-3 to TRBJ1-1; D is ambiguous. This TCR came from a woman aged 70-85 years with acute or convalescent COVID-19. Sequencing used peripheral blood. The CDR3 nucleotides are TGCGCCAGCAGCCAAGGTCTTATCGGGACTGAAGCTTTCTTT. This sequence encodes CASSQGLIGTEAFF.